A selection of T cell receptor beta chains follows, all from one sample in a study of blood T cell repertoires in COVID-19. The table came from immunoSEQ multiplex PCR; TCRdb's copy has only in-frame clones and leaves some out. Among about 90,000 clones, approximately 84% were seen once, and the ten largest hold 25%. The specimen sequenced was peripheral blood. The receptors shown here come from a man older than 75 with active or convalescent COVID-19. The CDR3 runs from the conserved cysteine through the conserved F or W. Each record gives: J gene, D gene, clone size, V gene, CDR3 DNA, CDR3 protein. D genes are given only for firm matches. Clone size, where shown, is once, few, many, or a class for clones that have expanded.

j_gene: TRBJ1-4
d_gene: TRBD1
abundance: -
v_gene: TRBV14
CDR3nt: TGTGCCAGCAGCACCACAGGGGGTACTAATGAAAAACTGTTTTTT
CDR3aa: CASSTTGGTNEKLFF

j_gene: TRBJ2-2
d_gene: TRBD1
abundance: -
v_gene: TRBV4-3
CDR3nt: TGCGCCAGCAGCCAACGACAGGGTCGCCGGGAGCTGTTTTTT
CDR3aa: CASSQRQGRRELFF

j_gene: TRBJ1-2
d_gene: TRBD1
abundance: -
v_gene: TRBV6-5
CDR3nt: TGTGCCAGCAGTTACTCGGGCAGGGGGCTTGGCTACACCTTC
CDR3aa: CASSYSGRGLGYTF

j_gene: TRBJ1-3
d_gene: TRBD1
abundance: -
v_gene: TRBV27
CDR3nt: TGTGCCAGCAGGGGACAGGGGGGAAACACCATATATTTT
CDR3aa: CASRGQGGNTIYF

j_gene: TRBJ1-6
d_gene: TRBD1
abundance: -
v_gene: TRBV5-1
CDR3nt: TGCGCCAGCAGTCCTCTCGGGACAGGCGCCTCACCCCTCCACTTT
CDR3aa: CASSPLGTGASPLHF

j_gene: TRBJ2-1
d_gene: TRBD1
abundance: -
v_gene: TRBV7-9
CDR3nt: TGTGCCAGCAGCAACAGCGGGACAGGGGATAATGAGCAGTTCTTC
CDR3aa: CASSNSGTGDNEQFF

j_gene: TRBJ2-7
d_gene: TRBD1
abundance: -
v_gene: TRBV5-1
CDR3nt: TGCGCCAGCAGCAGGGACAGAAACTCCTACGAGCAGTACTTC
CDR3aa: CASSRDRNSYEQYF

j_gene: TRBJ1-4
d_gene: TRBD1
abundance: once
v_gene: TRBV6-2/TRBV6-3
CDR3nt: TGTGCCAGCAGTCCAACAGGGACAGCAACTAATGAAAAACTGTTTTTT
CDR3aa: CASSPTGTATNEKLFF

j_gene: TRBJ2-1
d_gene: TRBD1
abundance: -
v_gene: TRBV2
CDR3nt: TGTGCCAGCAGCAGGACAGGGGGCTACAATGAGCAGTTCTTC
CDR3aa: CASSRTGGYNEQFF

j_gene: TRBJ2-7
d_gene: TRBD1
abundance: -
v_gene: TRBV30
CDR3nt: TGTGCCTGGTCCGGACAGGGGAAGTACGAGCAGTACTTC
CDR3aa: CAWSGQGKYEQYF

j_gene: TRBJ1-2
d_gene: TRBD1
abundance: -
v_gene: TRBV10-3
CDR3nt: TGTGCCATCAAGTTGCCCGGGACAGGGAAGGAATATGGCTACACCTTC
CDR3aa: CAIKLPGTGKEYGYTF

j_gene: TRBJ2-7
d_gene: -
abundance: -
v_gene: TRBV6-5
CDR3nt: TGTGCCAGCAGAGGCGGGGTGGGATACGAGCAGTACTTC
CDR3aa: CASRGGVGYEQYF

j_gene: TRBJ1-5
d_gene: -
abundance: -
v_gene: TRBV5-5
CDR3nt: TGTGCCAGCAGCTTGGATCCCCAAAGAGGCAATCAGCCCCAGCATTTT
CDR3aa: CASSLDPQRGNQPQHF

j_gene: TRBJ2-3
d_gene: TRBD2
abundance: -
v_gene: TRBV28
CDR3nt: TGTGCCAGCAGTCCAACTGGGCTAGCGGGGGGGCATTATGTAGATACGCAGTATTTT
CDR3aa: CASSPTGLAGGHYVDTQYF

j_gene: TRBJ1-1
d_gene: -
abundance: -
v_gene: TRBV15
CDR3nt: TGTGCCACCAGCAGAGAGAAGCAAACTGAAGCTTTCTTT
CDR3aa: CATSREKQTEAFF

j_gene: TRBJ2-1
d_gene: -
abundance: -
v_gene: TRBV28
CDR3nt: TGTGCCAGCAGAGAACAGGGAAACAATGAGCAGTTCTTC
CDR3aa: CASREQGNNEQFF

j_gene: TRBJ2-5
d_gene: TRBD2
abundance: -
v_gene: TRBV2
CDR3nt: TGTGCCAGCAGTCAAGGGCTAGCGGGGGGTTTACAAGAGACCCAGTACTTC
CDR3aa: CASSQGLAGGLQETQYF

j_gene: TRBJ1-4
d_gene: -
abundance: -
v_gene: TRBV19
CDR3nt: TGTGCCAGTAGACAGGGTGTAAGGGAAAAACTGTTTTTT
CDR3aa: CASRQGVREKLFF

j_gene: TRBJ1-3
d_gene: -
abundance: -
v_gene: TRBV5-4
CDR3nt: TGTGCCAGCAGCTTGGGGACAGCCCTCTCTGGAAACACCATATATTTT
CDR3aa: CASSLGTALSGNTIYF

j_gene: TRBJ1-6
d_gene: TRBD1
abundance: -
v_gene: TRBV7-9
CDR3nt: TGTGCCAGCAGCTTAGTGGGACAGGGGGCTAATTCACCCCTCCACTTT
CDR3aa: CASSLVGQGANSPLHF

j_gene: TRBJ2-3
d_gene: TRBD2
abundance: -
v_gene: TRBV14
CDR3nt: TGTGCCAGCAGCCAAGTCTCCGGGACTAGCGACGGCACAGATACGCAGTATTTT
CDR3aa: CASSQVSGTSDGTDTQYF

j_gene: TRBJ1-4
d_gene: -
abundance: few
v_gene: TRBV5-6
CDR3nt: TGTGCCAGCAGTTCCCGGGACACAGCCTTCGGAACTGAAAAACTGTTTTTT
CDR3aa: CASSSRDTAFGTEKLFF

j_gene: TRBJ2-1
d_gene: -
abundance: -
v_gene: TRBV7-8
CDR3nt: TGTGCCAGCAGCTCCCAAAGGGGAGGTGAGCAGTTCTTC
CDR3aa: CASSSQRGGEQFF

j_gene: TRBJ1-2
d_gene: TRBD1
abundance: few
v_gene: TRBV28
CDR3nt: TGTGCCAGCAGTTTCGAAAGGGGGCGAAGTGGCTACACCTTC
CDR3aa: CASSFERGRSGYTF

j_gene: TRBJ1-1
d_gene: -
abundance: -
v_gene: TRBV18
CDR3nt: TGTGCCAGCTCAGTGGACAGACTGAACACTGAAGCTTTCTTT
CDR3aa: CASSVDRLNTEAFF

j_gene: TRBJ1-3
d_gene: -
abundance: -
v_gene: TRBV19
CDR3nt: TGTGCCAGTAGTATTCGGACAGCTGGAAACACCATATATTTT
CDR3aa: CASSIRTAGNTIYF

j_gene: TRBJ2-2
d_gene: -
abundance: -
v_gene: TRBV14
CDR3nt: TGTGCCAGCAGCGACAATGTTCTCGGGGAGCTGTTTTTT
CDR3aa: CASSDNVLGELFF

j_gene: TRBJ1-3
d_gene: -
abundance: once
v_gene: TRBV6-4
CDR3nt: TGTGCCAGCAGTGACTTCGGGAGGGGGAATGGTGGAAACACCATATATTTT
CDR3aa: CASSDFGRGNGGNTIYF

j_gene: TRBJ2-7
d_gene: -
abundance: -
v_gene: TRBV11-2
CDR3nt: TGTGCCAGCAGCCAAACTGGTCTCAACTACGAGCAGTACTTC
CDR3aa: CASSQTGLNYEQYF

j_gene: TRBJ2-7
d_gene: TRBD1
abundance: -
v_gene: TRBV5-1
CDR3nt: TGCGCCAGCAGATCGGCCGGGACAGGGGTCTACGAGCAGTACTTC
CDR3aa: CASRSAGTGVYEQYF

j_gene: TRBJ1-2
d_gene: -
abundance: -
v_gene: TRBV15
CDR3nt: TGTGCCACCAGCAGAGAGGAGGGATCTTGGCATGGCTACACCTTC
CDR3aa: CATSREEGSWHGYTF

j_gene: TRBJ2-2
d_gene: TRBD2
abundance: -
v_gene: TRBV10-3
CDR3nt: TGTGCCATCAGAAAAGGGGCTAGCGGGGTTTTAAACACCGGGGAGCTGTTTTTT
CDR3aa: CAIRKGASGVLNTGELFF

j_gene: TRBJ2-7
d_gene: TRBD1
abundance: -
v_gene: TRBV6-5
CDR3nt: TGTGCCAGCAGTTATCAGGACAGGGGATACGAGCAGTACTTC
CDR3aa: CASSYQDRGYEQYF

j_gene: TRBJ2-5
d_gene: TRBD2
abundance: -
v_gene: TRBV4-1
CDR3nt: TGCGCCAGCAGCCAATGGTGGCTAGCGGGGGGGCTCGAGACCCAGTACTTC
CDR3aa: CASSQWWLAGGLETQYF

j_gene: TRBJ1-2
d_gene: TRBD1
abundance: -
v_gene: TRBV7-2
CDR3nt: TGTGCCAGCAGCAACCGGGACAGGGACTATGGCTACACCTTC
CDR3aa: CASSNRDRDYGYTF

j_gene: TRBJ1-3
d_gene: -
abundance: few
v_gene: TRBV10-3
CDR3nt: TGTGCCATCAAGACGGGCAGACAGGACCACTCTGGAAACACCATATATTTT
CDR3aa: CAIKTGRQDHSGNTIYF

j_gene: TRBJ2-7
d_gene: -
abundance: -
v_gene: TRBV7-2
CDR3nt: TGTGCCAGCAGCTCTGGACTGGCCTACGAGCAGTACTTC
CDR3aa: CASSSGLAYEQYF

j_gene: TRBJ1-6
d_gene: -
abundance: once
v_gene: TRBV30
CDR3nt: TGTGCCTGGAGCCCGAGTTATAATTCACCCCTCCACTTT
CDR3aa: CAWSPSYNSPLHF

j_gene: TRBJ1-3
d_gene: -
abundance: few
v_gene: TRBV29-1
CDR3nt: TGCAGCGCGAGGGGCGGGGGGAGAAGAGGAAACACCATATATTTT
CDR3aa: CSARGGGRRGNTIYF

j_gene: TRBJ1-2
d_gene: TRBD1
abundance: -
v_gene: TRBV7-9
CDR3nt: TGTGCCAGCAGCCCATACAGGGGGGACTATACTAACTATGGCTACACCTTC
CDR3aa: CASSPYRGDYTNYGYTF

j_gene: TRBJ2-2
d_gene: TRBD2
abundance: -
v_gene: TRBV6-2/TRBV6-3
CDR3nt: TGTGCCAGCAACCCTCCTAGCGGAGGGTCCGGGGAGCTGTTTTTT
CDR3aa: CASNPPSGGSGELFF

j_gene: TRBJ1-3
d_gene: -
abundance: -
v_gene: TRBV7-8
CDR3nt: TGTGCCAGCAGCTTAGCGCGGCGGGGGCGCCGGGGAAACACCATATATTTT
CDR3aa: CASSLARRGRRGNTIYF

j_gene: TRBJ2-7
d_gene: -
abundance: -
v_gene: TRBV3-1/TRBV3-2
CDR3nt: TGTGCCAGCAGCCCCCAGGAGGACGAGCAGTACTTC
CDR3aa: CASSPQEDEQYF

j_gene: TRBJ2-7
d_gene: TRBD1
abundance: -
v_gene: TRBV28
CDR3nt: TGTGCCACCCGAATGGGACCGACAGGGGAGCAGTACTTC
CDR3aa: CATRMGPTGEQYF

j_gene: TRBJ2-1
d_gene: TRBD2
abundance: -
v_gene: TRBV5-1
CDR3nt: TGCGCCAGCAGCTTAGGGCTAGCGGGGGGCCGGAATGAGCAGTTCTTC
CDR3aa: CASSLGLAGGRNEQFF

j_gene: TRBJ2-3
d_gene: TRBD1
abundance: -
v_gene: TRBV28
CDR3nt: TGTGCCAGCAGTTCGTTCCGGGACAGGGGGCGAGATACGCAGTATTTT
CDR3aa: CASSSFRDRGRDTQYF

j_gene: TRBJ1-1
d_gene: -
abundance: -
v_gene: TRBV19
CDR3nt: TGTGCCAGCTCCTTAACCCCCTCGGGGACTGAAGCTTTCTTT
CDR3aa: CASSLTPSGTEAFF